This T cell receptor beta chain was sequenced during a study of blood T cell repertoires in COVID-19. Across the study: Nucleic acid was either cDNA or gDNA, and it came from T cells, B-cell-depleted T cells, or PBMCs.

Original methodology: Cell counts per sample came from amplifying reference gene primers. Some clones are missing from TCRdb's copy, which holds only in-frame ones; the method was immunoSEQ multiplex PCR. V and J calls and clone size come straight from that table; D and trimming were deduced from the DNA. There are over 200,000 clones in the sample; 88% occur only once, and approximately 3.7% lies in the top ten. Germline CDR1 reads SGHRS; CDR2 reads YFSETQ. J lost 7 bases, V lost 3 bases, and 4 bases had no gene match. This CDR3 has 13 amino acids. V is TRBV5-1 and J is TRBJ1-1; TRBD1 matches 9 bases. Sequencing was done on a sample of peripheral blood. This receptor was taken from a man aged 55 to 70 who had recovered from COVID-19. Written as DNA, the CDR3 is TGCGCCAGCAGCTCGAGGACAGGGGATGAAGCTTTCTTT. Translated: CASSSRTGDEAFF.